The 32 T cell receptor beta chains below all came from one sample that was sequenced in a study of early stage breast cancer tumors. TCRdb's copy holds only in-frame clones and misses some; the assay was immunoSEQ multiplex PCR. The table shows fewer than 80,000 clones, with approximately 84% occurring only once. The sequenced sample was blood. All receptors derive from a person in their 40s with breast cancer.

This chain links TRBV5-1 with TRBJ2-3; D is possibly TRBD1 (6 bases). Germline V gene data show CDR1 as SGHRS and CDR2 as YFSETQ. The CDR3 is 14 amino acids. V shed 5 bases and J shed 6 bases, with 16 bases lying between them. CDR3 residues: CASRDGQPGDTQYF. In nucleotides, the CDR3 is TGCGCCAGCAGGGACGGACAGCCTGGGGATACGCAGTATTTT.

The chain combines TRBV28 with TRBJ2-1; TRBD1 aligns across 9 bases. Losses at the gene ends were 7 bases for V and 5 bases for J; bases not matched to a gene: 6. The CDR3 runs to 14 residues. Looked up from germline, CDR1 is MDHEN and CDR2 is SYDVKM. CDR3 amino acids: CASTDDRGDNEQFF. In nucleotides, the CDR3 is TGTGCCAGCACCGACGACAGGGGGGACAATGAGCAGTTCTTC.

This clone was recorded a few times. The rearrangement uses TRBV30 and TRBJ1-4; D not resolved. CDR1 and CDR2 from the germline V gene are GTSNPN and SVGIG (reference sequence). Trimming removed 0 bases from V and 8 bases from J, with 7 bases in between. The CDR3 is made up of 12 amino acids. The CDR3 coding sequence is TGTGCCTGGAGTGTACTCAGAGAAAAACTGTTTTTT. Amino acid sequence: CAWSVLREKLFF. The whole variable domain, filled in from reference TRBV30 and TRBJ1-4, reads SQTIHQWPATLVQPVGSPLSLECTVEGTSNPNLYWYRQAAGRGLQLLFYSVGIGQISSEVPQNLSASRPQDRQFILSSKKLLLSDSGFYLCAWSVLREKLFFGSGTQLSVL.

Of note for this clone: Other DNA sequences from this sample encode an identical CDR3 as well. The J gene is TRBJ1-4, the V gene TRBV28; unclear D gene. Germline CDR1 reads MDHEN; CDR2 reads SYDVKM. The V end was cut by 3 bases, the J end by 3 bases, with 8 bases between. The CDR3 is 14 residues long. This CDR3 is CASSLGGSNEKLFF. The CDR3 DNA follows: TGTGCCAGCAGTTTGGGAGGGTCTAATGAAAAACTGTTTTTT.

The rearrangement joins TRBV11-1 to TRBJ2-2; weak D call: TRBD2 (7 bases). Trimming removed 3 bases from V and 6 bases from J, with 14 bases in between. Germline CDR1 reads SGHAT; CDR2 reads FQDESV (reference sequence). The CDR3 is 15 residues long. In nucleotides, the CDR3 is TGTGCCAGCAGCTTCACAAGGGGGAGGGCCGGGGAGCTGTTTTTT. Translating it yields CASSFTRGRAGELFF.

CDR3 nucleotide sequence: TGTGCCAGCAGCGTAGAGGGACAGGGGAAGTTCAATGAGCAGTTCTTC. As protein: CASSVEGQGKFNEQFF. The V call is TRBV9, the J call TRBJ2-1; the match to TRBD1 covers 10 bases. The CDR3 totals 16 residues. The V segment lost 0 bases and the J segment 6 bases; nucleotides outside the gene matches: 6. CDR1 is SGDLS, CDR2 YYNGEE, per germline.

This chain uses TRBV6-1 with TRBJ1-2; D is possibly TRBD1 (5 bases). Between the trimmed V and J ends, which lost 3 bases and 7 bases, there was a span of 24 bases. The germline gives CDR1 MNHNS, CDR2 SASEGT. This CDR3 is built from 17 residues. The chain's CDR3 is CASSEYVSGTGVRGYTF. CDR3 DNA sequence: TGTGCCAGCAGTGAGTACGTCAGTGGGACTGGGGTTCGTGGCTACACCTTC.

The V call is TRBV9, the J call TRBJ2-5; 7 positions match TRBD1. CDR3 length: 13 residues. Germline V lookup: CDR1 SGDLS, CDR2 YYNGEE. V lost 3 bases, J lost 6 bases, and 5 bases stayed unmatched. CDR3 sequence: CASSGRGTKTQYF. The CDR3 DNA sequence: TGTGCCAGCAGCGGCAGGGGGACGAAGACCCAGTACTTC.

This clone was detected many times. This chain joins TRBV4-2 and TRBJ2-1; no firm D call. Trimming left V 1 base short and J 15 bases short, with 7 bases between. Germline assignment: CDR1 LGHNA and CDR2 YNFKEQ. The CDR3 has 10 residues. CDR3 nucleotide sequence: TGTGCCAGCAGCCAAGGAGGCCTGTTCTTC. Amino acid sequence: CASSQGGLFF.

The gene calls are TRBV5-6 and TRBJ2-4, with D possibly TRBD1 on 6 matching bases. This CDR3 region has 15 residues. CDR1 is SGHDT and CDR2 is YYEEEE in the germline V gene. Trimming cost V 6 bases and J 3 bases, with 16 bases left between them. CDR3 bases: TGTGCCAGCACCTCAGGGGTAAGGGTCAAAAACATTCAGTACTTC. Its protein product is CASTSGVRVKNIQYF. Full variable domain (missing parts from reference TRBV5-6 and TRBJ2-4): DAGVTQSPTHLIKTRGQQVTLRCSPKSGHDTVSWYQQALGQGPQFIFQYYEEEERQRGNFPDRFSGHQFPNYSSELNVNALLLGDSALYLCASTSGVRVKNIQYFGAGTRLSVL.

The table lists this clone with a few counts. The V and J genes are TRBV18 and TRBJ1-3; D gene ambiguous. The V gene's germline CDR1 is KGHSH and CDR2 LQKENI. Trimming took 6 bases from V and 0 from J, leaving 12 bases between them. The CDR3 is made up of 15 amino acids. The CDR3 sequence is CASSPQSPSGNTIYF. Here the CDR3 DNA reads TGTGCCAGCTCCCCGCAGTCGCCCTCTGGAAACACCATATATTTT.

The CDR3 nucleotides read TGTGCCAGCAGATCCCCGCGGGATAACCCCTACAATGAGCAGTTCTTC. As protein: CASRSPRDNPYNEQFF. The rearrangement links TRBV6-6 to TRBJ2-1; tentatively, D is TRBD2 (6 bases). Trimming shortened V by 6 bases and J by 2 bases, and 17 bases separated the two germline ends. The CDR3 contains 16 residues. The germline gives CDR1 MNHNY, CDR2 SVGAGI (reference sequence).

This chain joins TRBV7-2 and TRBJ2-3; 10 bases are shared with TRBD1. Trimming at V came to 5 bases and at J to 5 bases, leaving 7 bases not matched to a gene. This CDR3 has 15 residues. Germline values: CDR1 SGHTA, CDR2 FQGNSA. The CDR3 protein is CASSPRDRGRDTQYF. Written as DNA, the CDR3 is TGTGCCAGCAGCCCCCGGGACAGGGGCCGAGATACGCAGTATTTT.

The genes are TRBV28 and TRBJ2-1; 8 bases map to TRBD1. V lost 6 bases, J lost 2 bases, and 6 bases stayed unmatched. CDR1 MDHEN and CDR2 SYDVKM come from the germline V gene. CDR3 length: 15 amino acids. CDR3 in DNA: TGTGCCAGCAGACTTGGACAGGGCCCCTACAATGAGCAGTTCTTC. Residues: CASRLGQGPYNEQFF.

The V gene is TRBV5-6, the J gene TRBJ2-1; 9 bases line up with TRBD1. The length of the CDR3 is 15 residues. CDR1 SGHDT and CDR2 YYEEEE come from the germline V gene. V lost 4 bases to trimming and J lost 1 base; unmatched junction nucleotides: 3. The CDR3 sequence: CASSQDRGSYNEQFF. Written as DNA, the CDR3 is TGTGCCAGCAGCCAGGACAGGGGATCCTACAATGAGCAGTTCTTC.

This clone occurred once. The V gene is TRBV5-4, the J gene TRBJ2-5; D perhaps matches TRBD2 (7 bases). V shed 0 bases and J shed 4 bases, with 16 bases lying between them. CDR1 and CDR2 from the germline V gene are SGHNT and YYREEE (reference sequence). The CDR3 sequence is 16 residues long. CDR3 loop: CASSLEGQGRGETQYF. The CDR3 DNA sequence: TGTGCCAGCAGCTTGGAGGGTCAGGGGAGGGGAGAGACCCAGTACTTC.

This chain joins TRBV5-6 and TRBJ2-1, with TRBD2 matching 10 bases. CDR3 length: 16 residues. CDR1 and CDR2 (germline): SGHDT, YYEEEE. V was clipped by 1 base and J by 5 bases; unmatched bases: 6. This CDR3 reads CASSLPLAGDDNEQFF. CDR3 sequence (DNA): TGTGCCAGCAGCTTGCCCCTAGCGGGAGACGACAATGAGCAGTTCTTC.

This chain uses TRBV10-3 with TRBJ1-3; no clear D gene. CDR1 is ENHRY, CDR2 SYGVKD, per germline. The V gene lost 4 bases and the J gene lost 4 bases, with 17 bases spanning the gap. This CDR3 region has 16 residues. CDR3 in amino acids: CAISGQFLSEGNTIYF. In DNA, the CDR3 is TGTGCCATCAGTGGTCAGTTCCTTTCGGAGGGAAACACCATATATTTT.

This sequence joins TRBV28 and TRBJ1-5; D ambiguous. The CDR3 has 15 amino acids. The germline CDR1 and CDR2 sequences are MDHEN and SYDVKM. V was clipped by 0 bases and J by 2 bases, with 8 bases between them. CDR3 coding DNA: TGTGCCAGCAGTTTATGGCCTAATGGCAATCAGCCCCAGCATTTT. It codes for CASSLWPNGNQPQHF.

V and J are TRBV6-5 and TRBJ2-1, with D hard to call. Germline-derived CDR1 and CDR2 are MNHEY and SVGAGI. V was clipped by 5 bases and J by 3 bases, with 2 bases between them. CDR3 length: 11 amino acids. CDR3 protein: CASSNYNEQFF. The CDR3 bases are TGTGCCAGCAGTAACTACAATGAGCAGTTCTTC.

J is TRBJ2-1 and V is TRBV19, with D hard to call. CDR3 length: 13 residues. CDR1 and CDR2 from the germline V gene are LNHDA and SQIVND (reference sequence). Trimming took 7 bases from V and 6 from J, leaving 13 bases between them. The CDR3 spells CASTFTDTNEQFF. In nucleotides, the CDR3 is TGTGCCAGTACCTTTACCGACACCAATGAGCAGTTCTTC.

The chain is built from TRBV30 and TRBJ2-3; 8 bases line up with TRBD2. V lost 5 bases, J lost 4 bases, and 8 bases stayed unmatched. This CDR3 is 14 amino acids long. Germline lookup yields CDR1 GTSNPN and CDR2 SVGIG (reference sequence). Written as DNA, the CDR3 is TGTGCCTGGCGTAAGGGACTAGGAGCAGATACGCAGTATTTT. Its protein product is CAWRKGLGADTQYF. The full variable domain, rest sourced from reference TRBV30 and TRBJ2-3, is SQTIHQWPATLVQPVGSPLSLECTVEGTSNPNLYWYRQAAGRGLQLLFYSVGIGQISSEVPQNLSASRPQDRQFILSSKKLLLSDSGFYLCAWRKGLGADTQYFGPGTRLTVL.

V and J are TRBV6-6 and TRBJ1-3, with D possibly TRBD1 on 5 matching bases. CDR3 length equals 13 residues. V was clipped by 9 bases and J by 4 bases, with 13 bases between them. Germline CDR1 MNHNY, CDR2 SVGAGI (reference sequence). As DNA, the CDR3 is TGTGCCAGTGGGGGGATAATCGGAAACACCATATATTTT. Its translation: CASGGIIGNTIYF.

The rearrangement joins TRBV2 to TRBJ2-7; 8 nucleotides match TRBD1. Germline V gives CDR1 SNHLY, CDR2 FYNNEI. V shed 7 bases, J shed 3 bases, and the junction held 14 bases outside the gene matches. The CDR3 has 16 residues. CDR3 residues: CASIGQGQTISYEQYF. In DNA, the CDR3 is TGTGCCAGCATTGGACAGGGACAAACTATAAGCTACGAGCAGTACTTC.

This chain joins TRBV5-1 and TRBJ1-2; 7 nucleotides align to TRBD1. The junction had 15 bases not matched to a gene; V was cut back by 5 bases and J by 8 bases. This CDR3 has 15 residues. Germline CDR1 is SGHRS and CDR2 is YFSETQ. As DNA, the CDR3 is TGCGCCAGCAGTGTTGGAGGGGGCGCCCCGGAGGGCTACACCTTC. It yields the protein CASSVGGGAPEGYTF. Together with reference TRBV5-1 and TRBJ1-2, the CDR3 gives the full variable domain: KAGVTQTPRYLIKTRGQQVTLSCSPISGHRSVSWYQQTPGQGLQFLFEYFSETQRNKGNFPGRFSGRQFSNSRSEMNVSTLELGDSALYLCASSVGGGAPEGYTFGSGTRLTVV.

The gene calls are TRBV6-5 and TRBJ1-1; tentative D call: TRBD1 (5 bases). CDR3 length equals 15 residues. The germline gives CDR1 MNHEY, CDR2 SVGAGI. With 4 bases removed from V and 2 bases from J, the gap between germline ends came to 14 bases. The CDR3 sequence: CASSSVTAFNTEAFF. For the CDR3, the DNA is TGTGCCAGCAGTTCCGTGACAGCTTTCAACACTGAAGCTTTCTTT.

The chain is built from TRBV6-5 and TRBJ2-1; 9 bases are shared with TRBD2. There are 13 residues in the CDR3. The V gene's germline CDR1 is MNHEY and CDR2 SVGAGI. Trimming removed 10 bases from V and 2 bases from J; junction bases left unmatched: 3. CDR3 sequence reads: CATRTSAYNEQFF. CDR3 coding DNA: TGTGCCACCCGGACTAGCGCCTACAATGAGCAGTTCTTC.

The chain joins TRBV6-5 to TRBJ1-2; D uncertain. The length of the CDR3 is 15 residues. The V end lost 2 bases, the J end lost 1 base, and 11 bases lay between the germline ends. Germline V CDR1 and CDR2: MNHEY, SVGAGI. CDR3 residues: CASSYNYRLNYGYTF. CDR3 sequence (DNA): TGTGCCAGCAGTTACAATTACAGACTTAACTATGGCTACACCTTC.

The chain uses TRBV9 and TRBJ2-7; D possibly corresponds to TRBD1 (5 bases). The CDR3 extends over 13 amino acids. V was shortened by 4 bases and J by 0 bases, with 8 bases between the two germline ends. Germline V gene data show CDR1 as SGDLS and CDR2 as YYNGEE. The CDR3 sequence is CASSLGPSYEQYF. The DNA of the CDR3 is TGTGCCAGCAGCCTGGGGCCCTCCTACGAGCAGTACTTC.

V and J are TRBV7-9 and TRBJ2-1; no clear D gene. Deletions cut 6 bases from V and 0 bases from J, with 6 bases between. The germline V gene has CDR1 SEHNR and CDR2 FQNEAQ (reference sequence). The CDR3 loop spans 13 amino acids. CDR3 nucleotides: TGTGCCAGCAGGCATGCCTCCTACAATGAGCAGTTCTTC. It is translated as CASRHASYNEQFF. Full variable domain (remainder filled in from reference TRBV7-9 and TRBJ2-1): DTGVSQNPRHKITKRGQNVTFRCDPISEHNRLYWYRQTLGQGPEFLTYFQNEAQLEKSRLLSDRFSAERPKGSFSTLEIQRTEQGDSAMYLCASRHASYNEQFFGPGTRLTVL.

This clone showed up just once. The rearrangement links TRBV18 to TRBJ1-5; 7 nucleotides agree with TRBD1. The CDR3 sequence is 17 residues long. From germline, CDR1 is KGHSH and CDR2 LQKENI. J gave up 0 bases and V 2 bases, and 7 bases lay outside the gene matches. The chain's CDR3 is CASSPSRGVYSNQPQHF. The CDR3 region has the DNA TGTGCCAGCTCACCAAGCAGGGGGGTGTATAGCAATCAGCCCCAGCATTTT. Full variable domain (rest looked up from reference TRBV18 and TRBJ1-5): NAGVMQNPRHLVRRRGQEARLRCSPMKGHSHVYWYRQLPEEGLKFMVYLQKENIIDESGMPKERFSAEFPKEGPSILRIQQVVRGDSAAYFCASSPSRGVYSNQPQHFGDGTRLSIL.

A remark on this clone: The junction shows a germline mismatch at one end, possibly a read error. The chain carries TRBV7-9 and TRBJ2-1; D is unresolved. The CDR3 consists of 15 residues. Germline-derived CDR1 and CDR2 are SEHNR and FQNEAQ (reference sequence). CDR3 coding DNA: TGTGCCAGCAGCTTAGTCGCAGGCCCCTACAGTGAGCAGTTCTTC. Protein sequence: CASSLVAGPYSEQFF.